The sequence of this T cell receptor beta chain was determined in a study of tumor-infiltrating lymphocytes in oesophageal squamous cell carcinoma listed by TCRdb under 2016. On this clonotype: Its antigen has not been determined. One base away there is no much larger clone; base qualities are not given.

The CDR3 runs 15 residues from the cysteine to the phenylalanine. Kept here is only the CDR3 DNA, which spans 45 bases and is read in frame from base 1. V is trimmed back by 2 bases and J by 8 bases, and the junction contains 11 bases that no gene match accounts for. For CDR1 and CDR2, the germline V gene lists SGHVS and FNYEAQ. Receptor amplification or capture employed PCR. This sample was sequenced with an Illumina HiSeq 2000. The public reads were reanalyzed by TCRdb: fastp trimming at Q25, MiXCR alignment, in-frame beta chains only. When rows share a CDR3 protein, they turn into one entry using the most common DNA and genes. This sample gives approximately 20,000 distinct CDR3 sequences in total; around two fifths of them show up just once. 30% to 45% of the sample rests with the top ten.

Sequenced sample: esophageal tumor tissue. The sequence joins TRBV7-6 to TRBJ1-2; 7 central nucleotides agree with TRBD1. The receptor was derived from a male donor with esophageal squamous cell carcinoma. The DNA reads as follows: TGTGCCAGCAGCTTAAGCGCCAGGGGGGTCGGCGGCTACACCTTC. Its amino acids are CASSLSARGVGGYTF.